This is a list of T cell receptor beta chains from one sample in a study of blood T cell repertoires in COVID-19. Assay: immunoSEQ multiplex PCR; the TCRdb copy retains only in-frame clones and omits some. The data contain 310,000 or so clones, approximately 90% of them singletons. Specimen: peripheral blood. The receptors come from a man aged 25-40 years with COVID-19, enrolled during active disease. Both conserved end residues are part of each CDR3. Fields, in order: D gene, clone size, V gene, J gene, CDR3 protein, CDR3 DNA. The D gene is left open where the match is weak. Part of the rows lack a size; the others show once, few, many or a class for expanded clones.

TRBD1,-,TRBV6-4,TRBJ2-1,CASSDPGQGHNEQFF,TGTGCCAGCAGTGACCCGGGACAGGGCCACAATGAGCAGTTCTTC
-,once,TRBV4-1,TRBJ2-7,CASSIQGGYEQYF,TGCGCCAGCAGCATACAGGGGGGGTACGAGCAGTACTTC
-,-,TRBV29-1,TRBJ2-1,CSVRGGTVYNEQFF,TGCAGCGTTCGAGGGGGGACAGTATACAATGAGCAGTTCTTC
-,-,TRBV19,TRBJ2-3,CASSSRPGTSTDTQYF,TGTGCCAGTAGTAGTCGTCCGGGGACTAGCACAGATACGCAGTATTTT
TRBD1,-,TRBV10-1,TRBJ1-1,CASSDRDRESVNTEAFF,TGCGCCAGCAGTGATAGGGACAGGGAGTCGGTGAACACTGAAGCTTTCTTT
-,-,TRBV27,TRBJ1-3,CASRRGGGNTMYF,TGTGCCAGCAGAAGGGGTGGTGGAAACACCATGTATTTT
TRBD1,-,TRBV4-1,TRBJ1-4,CASSRLTGVGEKLFF,TGCGCCAGCAGCCGCTTAACAGGGGTTGGGGAAAAACTGTTTTTT
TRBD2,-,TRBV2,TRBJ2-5,CASRTSGGWETQYF,TGTGCCAGCAGGACTAGCGGGGGTTGGGAGACCCAGTACTTC
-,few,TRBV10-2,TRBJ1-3,CASSGGHSGNTIYF,TGCGCCAGCAGTGGGGGCCACTCTGGAAACACCATATATTTT
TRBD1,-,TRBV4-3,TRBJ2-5,CASSLLTPGQGSGETQYF,TGCGCCAGCAGCCTCCTAACTCCGGGACAGGGGAGTGGAGAGACCCAGTACTTC
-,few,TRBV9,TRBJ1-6,CASSVVVDSPLHF,TGTGCCAGCAGCGTAGTAGTGGATTCACCCCTCCACTTT
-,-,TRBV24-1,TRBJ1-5,CATSDQTSNQPQHF,TGTGCCACCAGTGATCAGACAAGCAATCAGCCCCAGCATTTT
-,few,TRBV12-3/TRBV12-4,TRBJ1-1,CASSLEPQLEAFF,TGTGCCAGCAGTTTAGAGCCACAGCTTGAAGCTTTCTTT
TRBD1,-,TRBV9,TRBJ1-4,CASSIRTGGSEKLFF,TGTGCCAGCAGCATCCGGACAGGGGGCAGTGAAAAACTGTTTTTT
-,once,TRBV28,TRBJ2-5,CASSQDSQETQYF,TGTGCCAGCAGTCAGGACAGCCAAGAGACCCAGTACTTC
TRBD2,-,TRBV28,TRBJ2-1,CASSLGGTIGSYNEQFF,TGTGCCAGCAGTTTAGGTGGGACTATCGGTTCCTACAATGAGCAGTTCTTC
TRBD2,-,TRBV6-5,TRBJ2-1,CASSLGTSVYKEQFF,TGTGCCAGCAGCCTCGGGACTAGCGTTTATAAGGAGCAGTTCTTC
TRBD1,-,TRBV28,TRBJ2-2,CASSLWYRGGAGELFF,TGTGCCAGCAGTTTATGGTACAGGGGTGGTGCCGGGGAGCTGTTTTTT